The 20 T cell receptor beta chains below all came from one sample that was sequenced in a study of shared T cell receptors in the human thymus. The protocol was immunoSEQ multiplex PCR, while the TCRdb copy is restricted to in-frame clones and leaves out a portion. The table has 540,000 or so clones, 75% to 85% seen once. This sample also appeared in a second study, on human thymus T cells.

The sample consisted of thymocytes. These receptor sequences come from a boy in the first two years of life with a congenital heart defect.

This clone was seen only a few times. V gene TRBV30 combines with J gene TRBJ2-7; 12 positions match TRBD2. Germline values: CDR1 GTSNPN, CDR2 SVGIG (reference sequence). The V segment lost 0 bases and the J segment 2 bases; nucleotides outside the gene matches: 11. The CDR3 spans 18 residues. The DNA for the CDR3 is TGTGCCTGGAGTGTGAGTCGGACTAGCGGGATAGGAACCTACGAGCAGTACTTC. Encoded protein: CAWSVSRTSGIGTYEQYF.

CDR3 sequence reads: CASSRIRGDTGELFF. The DNA of the CDR3 is TGCGCCAGCAGCCGGATCAGGGGTGACACCGGGGAGCTGTTTTTT. The V gene is TRBV4-3, the J gene TRBJ2-2; maybe TRBD1 (6 bases). Trimming pared 4 bases from V and 3 bases from J, leaving 12 bases between. CDR1 is LGHNA, CDR2 YSLEER, per germline. The CDR3 length is 15 residues.

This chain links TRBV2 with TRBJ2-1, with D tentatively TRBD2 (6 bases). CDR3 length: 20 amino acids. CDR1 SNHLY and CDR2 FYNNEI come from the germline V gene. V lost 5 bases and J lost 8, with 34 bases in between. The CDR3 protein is CASSPKPPAGTSGFRYEQFF. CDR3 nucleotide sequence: TGTGCCAGCAGTCCTAAACCGCCGGCCGGGACCAGCGGGTTTCGTTATGAGCAGTTCTTC.

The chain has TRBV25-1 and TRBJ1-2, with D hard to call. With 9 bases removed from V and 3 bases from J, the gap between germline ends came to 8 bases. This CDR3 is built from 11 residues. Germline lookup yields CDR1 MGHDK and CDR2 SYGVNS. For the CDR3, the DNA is TGTGCCAGTTGGGGAGACTATGGCTACACCTTC. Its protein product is CASWGDYGYTF.

The CDR3 reads CSVRTARGYEQYF. The CDR3 bases are TGCAGCGTTAGGACCGCCAGGGGCTACGAGCAGTACTTC. The V gene is TRBV29-1, the J gene TRBJ2-5; D is possibly TRBD1 (6 bases). The J call is in doubt because the DNA end fits TRBJ2-7 better. The CDR3 length is 13 residues. Germline loops: CDR1 SQVTM, CDR2 ANQGSEA.

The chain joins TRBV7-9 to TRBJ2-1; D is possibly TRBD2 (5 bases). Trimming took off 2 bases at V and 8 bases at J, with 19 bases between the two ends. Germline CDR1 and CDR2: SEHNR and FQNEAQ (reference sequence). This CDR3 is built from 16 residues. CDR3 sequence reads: CASSLLIKEGLHEQFF. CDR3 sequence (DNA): TGTGCCAGCAGCTTACTAATCAAAGAGGGTCTACATGAGCAGTTCTTC.

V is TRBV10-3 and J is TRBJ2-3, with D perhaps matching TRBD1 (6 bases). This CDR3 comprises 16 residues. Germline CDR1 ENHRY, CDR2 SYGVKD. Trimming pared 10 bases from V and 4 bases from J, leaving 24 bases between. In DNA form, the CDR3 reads TGTGCCAGCGCACCTGTGGTAGGGGGAGTTTCAGATACGCAGTATTTT. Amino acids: CASAPVVGGVSDTQYF.

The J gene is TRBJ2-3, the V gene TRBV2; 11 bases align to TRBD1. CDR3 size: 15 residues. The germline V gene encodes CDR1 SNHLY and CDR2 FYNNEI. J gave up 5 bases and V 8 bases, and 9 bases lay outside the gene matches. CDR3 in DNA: TGTGCCAGCCACCAGGGGGACAGGGGGGGAGATACGCAGTATTTT. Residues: CASHQGDRGGDTQYF.

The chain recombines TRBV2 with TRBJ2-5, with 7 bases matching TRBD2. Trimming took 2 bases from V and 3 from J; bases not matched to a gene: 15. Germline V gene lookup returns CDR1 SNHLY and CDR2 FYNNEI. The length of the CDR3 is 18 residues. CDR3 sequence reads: CASSEPPVGEGSKETQYF. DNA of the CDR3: TGTGCCAGCAGTGAACCTCCTGTGGGGGAGGGATCTAAAGAGACCCAGTACTTC.

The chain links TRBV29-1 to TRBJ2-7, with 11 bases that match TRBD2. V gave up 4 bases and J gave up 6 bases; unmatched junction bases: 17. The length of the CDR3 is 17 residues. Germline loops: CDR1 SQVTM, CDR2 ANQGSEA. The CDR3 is CSVGDRSKPGLAVEQYF. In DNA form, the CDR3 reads TGCAGCGTTGGAGACAGGTCTAAACCGGGACTAGCGGTCGAGCAGTACTTC.

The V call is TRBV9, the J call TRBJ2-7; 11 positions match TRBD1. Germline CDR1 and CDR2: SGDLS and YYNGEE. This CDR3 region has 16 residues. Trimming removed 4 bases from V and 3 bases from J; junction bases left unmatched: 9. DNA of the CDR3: TGTGCCAGCAGCCGCCGGGACAGGGGGTGGGACTACGAGCAGTACTTC. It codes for CASSRRDRGWDYEQYF. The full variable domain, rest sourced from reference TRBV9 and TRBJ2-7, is DSGVTQTPKHLITATGQRVTLRCSPRSGDLSVYWYQQSLDQGLQFLIQYYNGEERAKGNILERFSAQQFPDLHSELNLSSLELGDSALYFCASSRRDRGWDYEQYFGPGTRLTVT.

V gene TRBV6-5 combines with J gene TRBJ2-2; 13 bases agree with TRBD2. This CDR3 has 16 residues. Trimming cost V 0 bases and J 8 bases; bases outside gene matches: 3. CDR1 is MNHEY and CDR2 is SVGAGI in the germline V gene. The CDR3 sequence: CASSYSRTSGRGELFF. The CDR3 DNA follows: TGTGCCAGCAGTTACTCGAGGACTAGCGGGAGAGGGGAGCTGTTTTTT.

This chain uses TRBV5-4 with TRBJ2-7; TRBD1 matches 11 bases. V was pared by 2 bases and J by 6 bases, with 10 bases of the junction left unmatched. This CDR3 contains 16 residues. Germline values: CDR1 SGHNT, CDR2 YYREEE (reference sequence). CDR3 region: CASSFGTGGSWCEQYF. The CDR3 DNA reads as TGTGCCAGCAGCTTCGGGACAGGGGGTAGTTGGTGCGAGCAGTACTTC.

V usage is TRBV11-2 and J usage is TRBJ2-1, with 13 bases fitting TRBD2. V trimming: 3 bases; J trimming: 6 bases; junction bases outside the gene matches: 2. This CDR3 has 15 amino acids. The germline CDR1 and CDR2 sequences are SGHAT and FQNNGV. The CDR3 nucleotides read TGTGCCAGCAGCTTCGGGACTAGCGGGATCAATGAGCAGTTCTTC. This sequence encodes CASSFGTSGINEQFF. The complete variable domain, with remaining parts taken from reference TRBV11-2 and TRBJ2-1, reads EAGVAQSPRYKIIEKRQSVAFWCNPISGHATLYWYQQILGQGPKLLIQFQNNGVVDDSQLPKDRFSAERLKGVDSTLKIQPAKLEDSAVYLCASSFGTSGINEQFFGPGTRLTVL.

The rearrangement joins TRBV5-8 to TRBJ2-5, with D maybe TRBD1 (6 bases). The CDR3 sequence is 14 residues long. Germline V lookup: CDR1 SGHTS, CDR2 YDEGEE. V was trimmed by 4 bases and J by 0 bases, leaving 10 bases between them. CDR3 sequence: CASSPTGNQETQYF. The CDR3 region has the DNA TGTGCCAGCAGCCCGACAGGAAACCAAGAGACCCAGTACTTC.

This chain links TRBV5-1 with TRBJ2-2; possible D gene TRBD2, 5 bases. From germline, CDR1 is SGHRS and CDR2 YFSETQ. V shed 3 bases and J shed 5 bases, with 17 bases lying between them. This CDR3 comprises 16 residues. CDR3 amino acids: CASSWARGKGTGELFF. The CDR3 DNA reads TGCGCCAGCAGCTGGGCCCGAGGGAAGGGTACCGGGGAGCTGTTTTTT. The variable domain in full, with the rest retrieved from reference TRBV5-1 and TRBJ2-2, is KAGVTQTPRYLIKTRGQQVTLSCSPISGHRSVSWYQQTPGQGLQFLFEYFSETQRNKGNFPGRFSGRQFSNSRSEMNVSTLELGDSALYLCASSWARGKGTGELFFGEGSRLTVL.

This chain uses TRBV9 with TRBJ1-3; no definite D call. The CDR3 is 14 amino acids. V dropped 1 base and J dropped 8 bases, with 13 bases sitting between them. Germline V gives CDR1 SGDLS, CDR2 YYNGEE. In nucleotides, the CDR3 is TGTGCCAGCAGCGTAATCGTGGGAGGCGACACCATATATTTT. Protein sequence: CASSVIVGGDTIYF.

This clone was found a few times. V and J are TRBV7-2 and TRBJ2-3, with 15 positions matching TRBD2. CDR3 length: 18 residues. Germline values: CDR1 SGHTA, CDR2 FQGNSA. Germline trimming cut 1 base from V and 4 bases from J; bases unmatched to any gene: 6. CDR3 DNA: TGTGCCAGCAGCTTAGGTCCGGGACTAGCGGGAGGATCAGATACGCAGTATTTT. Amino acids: CASSLGPGLAGGSDTQYF.

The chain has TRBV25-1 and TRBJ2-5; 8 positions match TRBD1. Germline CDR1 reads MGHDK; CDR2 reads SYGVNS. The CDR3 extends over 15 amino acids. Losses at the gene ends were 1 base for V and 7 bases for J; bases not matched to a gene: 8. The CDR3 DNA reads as TGTGCCAGCAGTGAATTCAGACAGGGGCGCTCGACCCAGTACTTC. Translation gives CASSEFRQGRSTQYF.

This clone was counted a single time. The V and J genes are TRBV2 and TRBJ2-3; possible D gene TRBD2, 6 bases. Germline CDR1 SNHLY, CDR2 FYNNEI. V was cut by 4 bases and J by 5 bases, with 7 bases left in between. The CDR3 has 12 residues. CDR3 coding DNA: TGTGCCAGCAGTGTCGGGGGAGATACGCAGTATTTT. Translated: CASSVGGDTQYF.